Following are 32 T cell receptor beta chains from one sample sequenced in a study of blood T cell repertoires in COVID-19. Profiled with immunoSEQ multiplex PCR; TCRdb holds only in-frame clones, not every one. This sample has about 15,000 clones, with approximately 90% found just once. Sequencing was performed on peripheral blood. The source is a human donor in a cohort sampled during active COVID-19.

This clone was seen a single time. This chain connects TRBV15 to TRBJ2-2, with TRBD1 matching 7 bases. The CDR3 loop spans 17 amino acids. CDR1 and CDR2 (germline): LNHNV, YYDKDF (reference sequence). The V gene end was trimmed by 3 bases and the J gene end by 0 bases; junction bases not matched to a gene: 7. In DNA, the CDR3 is TGTGCCACCAGCAGTCATCGGGACAGATCGAACACCGGGGAGCTGTTTTTT. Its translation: CATSSHRDRSNTGELFF. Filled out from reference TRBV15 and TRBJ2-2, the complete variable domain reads DAMVIQNPRYQVTQFGKPVTLSCSQTLNHNVMYWYQQKSSQAPKLLFHYYDKDFNNEADTPDNFQSRRPNTSFCFLDIRSPGLGDTAMYLCATSSHRDRSNTGELFFGEGSRLTVL.

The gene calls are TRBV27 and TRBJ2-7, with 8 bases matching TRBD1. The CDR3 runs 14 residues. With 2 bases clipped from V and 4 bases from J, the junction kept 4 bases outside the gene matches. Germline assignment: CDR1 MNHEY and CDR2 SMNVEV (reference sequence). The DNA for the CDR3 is TGTGCCAGCAGTTTAGGGACAGGACCGTACGAGCAGTACTTC. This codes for CASSLGTGPYEQYF.

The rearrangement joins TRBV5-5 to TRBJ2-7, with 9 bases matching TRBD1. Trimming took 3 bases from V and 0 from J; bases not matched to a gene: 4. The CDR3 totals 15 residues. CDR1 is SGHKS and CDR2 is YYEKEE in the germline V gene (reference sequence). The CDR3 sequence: CASSYGTGSSYEQYF. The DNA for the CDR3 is TGTGCCAGCAGCTACGGGACAGGGAGCTCCTACGAGCAGTACTTC.

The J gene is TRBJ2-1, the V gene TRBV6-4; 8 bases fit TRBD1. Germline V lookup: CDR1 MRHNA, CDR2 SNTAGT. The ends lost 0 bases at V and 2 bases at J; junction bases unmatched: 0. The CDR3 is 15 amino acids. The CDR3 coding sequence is TGTGCCAGCAGTGACTCGACAGGGGCCTACAATGAGCAGTTCTTC. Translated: CASSDSTGAYNEQFF.

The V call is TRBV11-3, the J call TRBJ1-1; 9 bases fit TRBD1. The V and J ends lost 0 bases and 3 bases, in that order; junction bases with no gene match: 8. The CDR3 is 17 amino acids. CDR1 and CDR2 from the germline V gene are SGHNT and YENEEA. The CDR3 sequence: CASSLEPPDRGDTEAFF. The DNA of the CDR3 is TGTGCCAGCAGCTTAGAACCCCCGGACAGGGGCGACACTGAAGCTTTCTTT.

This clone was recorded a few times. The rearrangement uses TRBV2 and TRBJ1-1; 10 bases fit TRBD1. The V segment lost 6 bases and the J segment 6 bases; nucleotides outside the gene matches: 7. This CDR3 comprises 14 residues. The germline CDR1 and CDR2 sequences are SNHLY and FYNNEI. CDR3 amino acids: CASSEGQGFSEAFF. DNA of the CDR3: TGTGCCAGCAGCGAGGGACAGGGGTTCTCTGAAGCTTTCTTT.

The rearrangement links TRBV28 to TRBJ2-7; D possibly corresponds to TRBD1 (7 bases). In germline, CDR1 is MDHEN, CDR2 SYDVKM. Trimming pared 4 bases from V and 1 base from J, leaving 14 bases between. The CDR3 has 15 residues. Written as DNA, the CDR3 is TGTGCCAGCAGTTCCGGAGGGGGCGGGTCCTACGAGCAGTACTTC. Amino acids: CASSSGGGGSYEQYF. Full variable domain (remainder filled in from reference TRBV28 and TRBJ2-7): DVKVTQSSRYLVKRTGEKVFLECVQDMDHENMFWYRQDPGLGLRLIYFSYDVKMKEKGDIPEGYSVSREKKERFSLILESASTNQTSMYLCASSSGGGGSYEQYFGPGTRLTVT.

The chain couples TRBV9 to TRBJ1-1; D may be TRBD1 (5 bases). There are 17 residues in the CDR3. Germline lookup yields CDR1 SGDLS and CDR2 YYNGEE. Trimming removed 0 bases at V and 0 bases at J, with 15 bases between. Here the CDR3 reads CASSVDSAGPMNTEAFF. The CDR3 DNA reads TGTGCCAGCAGCGTAGACAGTGCAGGGCCAATGAACACTGAAGCTTTCTTT.

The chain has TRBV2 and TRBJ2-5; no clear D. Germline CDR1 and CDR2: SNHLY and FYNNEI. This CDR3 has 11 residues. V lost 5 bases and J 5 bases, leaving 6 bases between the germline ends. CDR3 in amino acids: CASSQVETQYF. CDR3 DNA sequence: TGTGCCAGCAGTCAGGTCGAGACCCAGTACTTC. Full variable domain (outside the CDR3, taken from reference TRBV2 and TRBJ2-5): EPEVTQTPSHQVTQMGQEVILRCVPISNHLYFYWYRQILGQKVEFLVSFYNNEISEKSEIFDDQFSVERPDGSNFTLKIRSTKLEDSAMYFCASSQVETQYFGPGTRLLVL.

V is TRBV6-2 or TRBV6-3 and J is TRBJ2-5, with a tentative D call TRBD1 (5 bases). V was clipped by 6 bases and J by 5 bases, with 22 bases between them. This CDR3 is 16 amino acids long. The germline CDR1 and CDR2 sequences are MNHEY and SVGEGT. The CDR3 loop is CASSPWLGALIETQYF. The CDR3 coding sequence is TGTGCCAGCAGCCCGTGGCTAGGGGCCTTGATTGAGACCCAGTACTTC.

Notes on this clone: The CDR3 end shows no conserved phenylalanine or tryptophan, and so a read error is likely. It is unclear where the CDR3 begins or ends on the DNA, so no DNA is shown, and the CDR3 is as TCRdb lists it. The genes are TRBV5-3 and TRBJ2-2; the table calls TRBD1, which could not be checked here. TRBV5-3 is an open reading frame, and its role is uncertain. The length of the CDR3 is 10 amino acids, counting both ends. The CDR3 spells CARSPPDRAV.

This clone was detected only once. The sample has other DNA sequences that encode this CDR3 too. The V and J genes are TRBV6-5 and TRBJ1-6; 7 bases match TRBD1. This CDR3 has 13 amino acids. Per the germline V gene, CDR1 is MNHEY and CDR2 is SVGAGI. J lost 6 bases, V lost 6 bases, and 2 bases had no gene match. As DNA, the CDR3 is TGTGCCAGCAGGAGGGACAGTAATTCACCCCTCCACTTT. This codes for CASRRDSNSPLHF.

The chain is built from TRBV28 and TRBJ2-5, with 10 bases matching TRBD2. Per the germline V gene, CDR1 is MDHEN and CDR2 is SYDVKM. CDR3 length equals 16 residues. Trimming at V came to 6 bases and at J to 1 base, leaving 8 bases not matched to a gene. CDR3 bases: TGTGCCAGCAGCCAAGGACTAGCGGAGTTCCAAGAGACCCAGTACTTC. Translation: CASSQGLAEFQETQYF.

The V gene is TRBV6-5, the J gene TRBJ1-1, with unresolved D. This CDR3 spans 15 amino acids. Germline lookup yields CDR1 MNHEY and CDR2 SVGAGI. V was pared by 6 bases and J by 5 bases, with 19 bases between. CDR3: CASSDSDGWETEAFF. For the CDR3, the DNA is TGTGCCAGCAGCGACTCCGACGGATGGGAGACTGAAGCTTTCTTT.

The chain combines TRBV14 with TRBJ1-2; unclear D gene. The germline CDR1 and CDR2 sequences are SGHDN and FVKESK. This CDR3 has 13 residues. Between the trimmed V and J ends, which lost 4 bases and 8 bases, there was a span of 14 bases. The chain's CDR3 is CASSPGQTGGYTF. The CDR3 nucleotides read TGTGCCAGCAGCCCCGGCCAGACCGGGGGCTACACCTTC.

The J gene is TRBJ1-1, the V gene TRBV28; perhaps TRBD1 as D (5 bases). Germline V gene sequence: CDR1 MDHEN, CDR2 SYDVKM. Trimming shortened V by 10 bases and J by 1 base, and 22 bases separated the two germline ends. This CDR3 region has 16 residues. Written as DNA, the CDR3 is TGTGCCATCTCGGCGGGGGAAATCAGGAGGAACACTGAAGCTTTCTTT. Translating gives CAISAGEIRRNTEAFF.

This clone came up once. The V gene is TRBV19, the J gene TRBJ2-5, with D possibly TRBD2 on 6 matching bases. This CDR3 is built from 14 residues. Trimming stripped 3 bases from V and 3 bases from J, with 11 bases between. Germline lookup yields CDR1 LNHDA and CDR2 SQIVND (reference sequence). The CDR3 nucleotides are TGTGCCAGTAGTATTTCAGGAGGGAAAGAGACCCAGTACTTC. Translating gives CASSISGGKETQYF.

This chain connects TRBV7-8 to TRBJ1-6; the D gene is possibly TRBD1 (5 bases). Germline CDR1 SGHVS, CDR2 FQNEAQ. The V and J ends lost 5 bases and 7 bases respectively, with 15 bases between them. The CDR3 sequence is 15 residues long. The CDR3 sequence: CASSTPTELNSPLHF. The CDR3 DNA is TGTGCCAGCAGCACTCCGACAGAGTTAAATTCACCCCTCCACTTT.

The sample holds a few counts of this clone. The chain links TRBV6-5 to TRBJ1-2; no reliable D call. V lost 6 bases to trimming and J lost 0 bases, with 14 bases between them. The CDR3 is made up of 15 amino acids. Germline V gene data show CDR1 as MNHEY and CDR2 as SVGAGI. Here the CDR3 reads CASRPPLAANYGYTF. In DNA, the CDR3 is TGTGCCAGCAGGCCCCCATTGGCCGCTAACTATGGCTACACCTTC.

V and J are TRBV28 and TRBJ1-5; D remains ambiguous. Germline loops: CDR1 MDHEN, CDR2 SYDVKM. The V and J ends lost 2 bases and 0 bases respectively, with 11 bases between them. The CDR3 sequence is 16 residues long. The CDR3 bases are TGTGCCAGCAGTTTACGGAACAGCAATAGCAATCAGCCCCAGCATTTT. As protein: CASSLRNSNSNQPQHF.

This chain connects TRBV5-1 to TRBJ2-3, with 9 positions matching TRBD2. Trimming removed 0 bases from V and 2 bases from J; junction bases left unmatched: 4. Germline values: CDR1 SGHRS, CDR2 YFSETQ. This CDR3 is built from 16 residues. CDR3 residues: CASSLVASGNTDTQYF. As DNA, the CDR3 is TGCGCCAGCAGCTTGGTAGCTAGCGGGAACACAGATACGCAGTATTTT.

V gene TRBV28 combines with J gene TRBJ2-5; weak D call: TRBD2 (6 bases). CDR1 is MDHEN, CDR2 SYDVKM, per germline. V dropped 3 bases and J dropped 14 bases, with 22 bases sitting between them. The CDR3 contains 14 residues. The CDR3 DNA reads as TGTGCCAGCAGTTTCGTTGGTCCCCGGCGCGGGATTTACTTC. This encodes CASSFVGPRRGIYF.

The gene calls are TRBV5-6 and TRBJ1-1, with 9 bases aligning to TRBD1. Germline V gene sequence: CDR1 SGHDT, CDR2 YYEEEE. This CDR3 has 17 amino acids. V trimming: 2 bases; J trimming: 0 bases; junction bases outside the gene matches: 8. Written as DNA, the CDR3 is TGTGCCAGCAGCTTCTGGGACAGGGCCGTCATGAACACTGAAGCTTTCTTT. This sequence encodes CASSFWDRAVMNTEAFF.

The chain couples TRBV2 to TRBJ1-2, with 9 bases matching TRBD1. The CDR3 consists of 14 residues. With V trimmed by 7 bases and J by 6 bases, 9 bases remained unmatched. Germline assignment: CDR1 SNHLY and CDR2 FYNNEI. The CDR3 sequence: CASIEGQGRNGYTF. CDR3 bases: TGTGCCAGCATCGAGGGACAGGGCAGGAATGGCTACACCTTC.

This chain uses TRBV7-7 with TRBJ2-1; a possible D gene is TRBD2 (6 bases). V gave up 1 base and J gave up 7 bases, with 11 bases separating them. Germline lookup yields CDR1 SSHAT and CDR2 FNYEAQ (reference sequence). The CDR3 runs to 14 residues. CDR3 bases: TGTGCCAGCAGCTTAGGCGGGACGAGGAATGAGCAGTTCTTC. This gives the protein CASSLGGTRNEQFF.

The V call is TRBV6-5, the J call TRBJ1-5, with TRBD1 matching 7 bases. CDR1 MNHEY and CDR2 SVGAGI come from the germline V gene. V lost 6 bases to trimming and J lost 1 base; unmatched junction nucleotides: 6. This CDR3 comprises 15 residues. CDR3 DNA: TGTGCCAGCAGGGCCCGGACAGGAAGCAATCAGCCCCAGCATTTT. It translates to CASRARTGSNQPQHF.

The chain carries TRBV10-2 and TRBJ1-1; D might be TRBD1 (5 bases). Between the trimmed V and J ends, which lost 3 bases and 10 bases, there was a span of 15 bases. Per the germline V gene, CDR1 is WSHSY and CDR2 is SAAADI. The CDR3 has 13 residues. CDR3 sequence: CASSDSRVWGAFF. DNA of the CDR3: TGCGCCAGCAGTGATTCCAGGGTGTGGGGAGCTTTCTTT.

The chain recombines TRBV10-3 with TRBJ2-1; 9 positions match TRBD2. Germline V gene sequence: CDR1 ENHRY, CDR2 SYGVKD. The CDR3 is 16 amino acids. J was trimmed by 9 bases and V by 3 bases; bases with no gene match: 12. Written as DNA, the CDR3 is TGTGCCATCAGTGACCCCGCCCGGGGCGGGAGGGCTGAGCAGTTCTTC. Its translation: CAISDPARGGRAEQFF.

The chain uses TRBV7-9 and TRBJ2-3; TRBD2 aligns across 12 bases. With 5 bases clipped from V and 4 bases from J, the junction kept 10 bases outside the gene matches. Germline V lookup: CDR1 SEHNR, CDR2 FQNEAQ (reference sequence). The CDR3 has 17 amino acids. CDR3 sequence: CASSDSSGGASADTQYF. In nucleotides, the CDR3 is TGTGCCAGCAGCGATTCTAGCGGGGGGGCGTCCGCAGATACGCAGTATTTT. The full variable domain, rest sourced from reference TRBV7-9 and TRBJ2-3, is DTGVSQNPRHKITKRGQNVTFRCDPISEHNRLYWYRQTLGQGPEFLTYFQNEAQLEKSRLLSDRFSAERPKGSFSTLEIQRTEQGDSAMYLCASSDSSGGASADTQYFGPGTRLTVL.

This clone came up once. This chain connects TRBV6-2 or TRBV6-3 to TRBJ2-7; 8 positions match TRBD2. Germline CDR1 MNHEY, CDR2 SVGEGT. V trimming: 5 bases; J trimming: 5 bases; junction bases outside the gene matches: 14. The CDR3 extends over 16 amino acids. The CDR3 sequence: CASSRDDWTSSDEQYF. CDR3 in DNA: TGTGCCAGCAGTCGCGATGACTGGACTAGCAGCGACGAGCAGTACTTC.

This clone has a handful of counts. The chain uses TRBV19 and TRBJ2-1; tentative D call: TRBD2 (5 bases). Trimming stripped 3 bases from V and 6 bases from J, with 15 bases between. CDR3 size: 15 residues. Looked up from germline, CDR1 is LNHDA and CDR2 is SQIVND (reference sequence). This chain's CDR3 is CASSIKWTYLNEQFF. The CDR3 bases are TGTGCCAGTAGTATTAAGTGGACTTACCTCAATGAGCAGTTCTTC.

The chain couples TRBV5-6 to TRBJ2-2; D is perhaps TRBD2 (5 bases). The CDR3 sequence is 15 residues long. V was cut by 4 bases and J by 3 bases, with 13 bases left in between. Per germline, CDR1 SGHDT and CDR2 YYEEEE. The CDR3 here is CASSLDEGYTGELFF. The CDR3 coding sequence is TGTGCCAGCAGCCTAGATGAGGGATACACCGGGGAGCTGTTTTTT. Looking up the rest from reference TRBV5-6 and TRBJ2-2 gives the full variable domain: DAGVTQSPTHLIKTRGQQVTLRCSPKSGHDTVSWYQQALGQGPQFIFQYYEEEERQRGNFPDRFSGHQFPNYSSELNVNALLLGDSALYLCASSLDEGYTGELFFGEGSRLTVL.